The subject of this entry is one T cell receptor beta chain. The data were obtained in a study of T cell responses to AZD1222 COVID-19 vaccine. Using immunoSEQ multiplex PCR, the repertoire was profiled, and TCRdb retains in-frame clones only, with some absent. The table lists roughly 150,000 clones, over 90% of them singletons. From germline, CDR1 is MNHEY and CDR2 SMNVEV (reference sequence). The germline V and J ends were trimmed by 7 bases and 4 bases, with 11 bases remaining between them. CDR3 length: 13 residues. The chain has TRBV27 and TRBJ2-1, with D perhaps assigned TRBD1 or TRBD2 (5 bases each). This receptor was obtained from an adult who received the AZD1222 COVID-19 vaccine. Sequenced material: peripheral blood, taken 28 days after the second AZD1222 dose. Written as DNA, the CDR3 is TGTGCCAGCACCCGAGGGGATTACAATGAGCAGTTCTTC. The encoded protein is CASTRGDYNEQFF.